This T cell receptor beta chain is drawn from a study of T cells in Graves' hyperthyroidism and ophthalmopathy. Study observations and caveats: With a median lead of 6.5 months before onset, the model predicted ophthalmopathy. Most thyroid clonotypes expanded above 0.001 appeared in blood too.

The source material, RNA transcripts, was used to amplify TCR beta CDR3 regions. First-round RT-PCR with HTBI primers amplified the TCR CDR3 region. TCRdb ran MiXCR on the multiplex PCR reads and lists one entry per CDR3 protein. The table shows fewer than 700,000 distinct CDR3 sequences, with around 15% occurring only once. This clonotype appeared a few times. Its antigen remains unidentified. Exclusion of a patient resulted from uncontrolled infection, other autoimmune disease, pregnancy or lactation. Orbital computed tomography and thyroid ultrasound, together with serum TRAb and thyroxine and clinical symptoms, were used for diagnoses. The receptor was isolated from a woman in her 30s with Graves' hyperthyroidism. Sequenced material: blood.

CDR3 in amino acids: CASSYTGTGSHEQYF. In DNA form, the CDR3 reads TGTGCCAGCAGTTATACCGGGACAGGGTCCCACGAGCAGTACTTC. This chain uses TRBV28 with TRBJ2-7, with 9 bases matching TRBD1. CDR3 size: 15 residues. J was trimmed by 5 bases and V by 4 bases; bases with no gene match: 9. Germline values: CDR1 MDHEN, CDR2 SYDVKM.